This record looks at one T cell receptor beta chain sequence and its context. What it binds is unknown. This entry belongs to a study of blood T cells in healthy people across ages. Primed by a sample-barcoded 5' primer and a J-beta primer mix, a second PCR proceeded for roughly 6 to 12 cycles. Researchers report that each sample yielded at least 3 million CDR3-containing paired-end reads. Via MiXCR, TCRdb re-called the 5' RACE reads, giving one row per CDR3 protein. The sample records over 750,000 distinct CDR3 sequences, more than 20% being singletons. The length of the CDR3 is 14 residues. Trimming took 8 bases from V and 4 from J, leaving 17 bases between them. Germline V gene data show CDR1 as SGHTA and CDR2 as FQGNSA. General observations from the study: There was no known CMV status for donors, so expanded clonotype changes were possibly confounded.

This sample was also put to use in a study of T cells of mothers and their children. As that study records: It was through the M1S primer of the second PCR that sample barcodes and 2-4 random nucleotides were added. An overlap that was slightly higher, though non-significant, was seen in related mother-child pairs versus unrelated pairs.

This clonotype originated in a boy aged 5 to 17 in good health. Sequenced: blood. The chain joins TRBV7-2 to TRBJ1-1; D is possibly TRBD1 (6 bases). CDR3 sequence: CASPKGGLGTEAFF. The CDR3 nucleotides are TGTGCCAGCCCCAAGGGGGGCCTGGGCACTGAAGCTTTCTTT. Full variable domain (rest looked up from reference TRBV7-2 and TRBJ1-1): GAGVSQSPSNKVTEKGKDVELRCDPISGHTALYWYRQSLGQGLEFLIYFQGNSAPDKSGLPSDRFSAERTGGSVSTLTIQRTQQEDSAVYLCASPKGGLGTEAFFGQGTRLTVV.